The 4 T cell receptor beta chains presented below share a single source sample, sequenced in a study of T cells after yellow fever vaccination (dated by TCRdb to the late 2010s). In the paper's terms, the treatment or condition label means: live attenuated yellow fever vaccine strain. Library preparation was by 5' RACE. The sequencer listed for this sample is Illumina HiSeq 2500. The raw public data were reprocessed by TCRdb itself: fastp quality trimming at Q25, MiXCR clonotype calling, in-frame beta chains only. Rows matching on CDR3 protein sequence are summarized as one entry with the most common DNA and genes. The sample table contains about 500,000 distinct CDR3 sequences; only one count was recorded for 17% of them. In total, the top ten clones hold roughly 17% of the sample. Sequenced here: PBMCs, sampled 4 to 5 days after the first yellow fever vaccination. These receptors all stem from a man between 18 and 29 years old who received the YFV17D yellow fever vaccine.

The chain has TRBV10-2 and TRBJ2-3, with 10 positions matching TRBD1. J gave up 6 bases and V 10 bases, and 7 bases lay outside the gene matches. CDR3 length: 13 residues. Germline CDR1 WSHSY, CDR2 SAAADI. The CDR3 nucleotides are TGCGCCACCCGGACAGGGGGAAAGGATACGCAGTATTTT. Translated, it gives CATRTGGKDTQYF.

V gene TRBV7-9 combines with J gene TRBJ1-5; TRBD1 aligns across 9 bases. The CDR3 consists of 16 residues. Trimming cost V 2 bases and J 5 bases; bases outside gene matches: 7. Germline V gene sequence: CDR1 SEHNR, CDR2 FQNEAQ (reference sequence). The CDR3 here is CASSLLTGGGDQPQHF. The CDR3 bases are TGTGCCAGCAGCTTACTAACAGGGGGCGGTGATCAGCCCCAGCATTTT.

J is TRBJ1-5 and V is TRBV3-1; 8 nucleotides match TRBD1. With 4 bases clipped from V and 1 base from J, the junction kept 6 bases outside the gene matches. The CDR3 has 16 amino acids. Germline CDR1 is LGHDT and CDR2 is YNNKEL (reference sequence). In DNA, the CDR3 is TGTGCCAGCAGCCCCAGGACAGGGTGGAGCAATCAGCCCCAGCATTTT. Amino acid sequence: CASSPRTGWSNQPQHF.

This clonotype was seen repeatedly, ten times or more. The rearrangement links TRBV12-3 or TRBV12-4 to TRBJ2-2, with no clear D. The CDR3 totals 14 residues. Trimming shortened V by 3 bases and J by 4 bases, and 9 bases separated the two germline ends. The CDR3: CASSLGGSTGELFF. The CDR3 DNA follows: TGTGCCAGCAGTTTGGGTGGTAGCACCGGGGAGCTGTTTTTT.